Below, 10 T cell receptor beta chains from the same sample are listed, as sequenced in a study of blood T cells in healthy people across ages. Primers used in a second PCR of about 6 to 11 cycles were a sample-barcoded 5' primer and a J-beta primer mix. MiXCR was run by TCRdb on the 5' RACE reads, yielding one entry per CDR3 protein. This sample has around 850,000 distinct CDR3 sequences; about 36% occur once, and the top ten carry approximately 13%. Sample: blood. Source of these receptors: a man aged 18 to 35 in good health.

This chain links TRBV7-2 with TRBJ1-6; D remains unclear. The V end lost 5 bases, the J end lost 7 bases, and 9 bases lay between the germline ends. The CDR3 runs 13 residues. The germline V gene encodes CDR1 SGHTA and CDR2 FQGNSA. The CDR3 DNA reads as TGTGCCAGCAGCCCGGCGACGAATTCACCCCTCCACTTT. It translates to CASSPATNSPLHF.

The V and J genes are TRBV6-5 and TRBJ2-1; weak D call: TRBD2 (6 bases). The end of the DNA fits TRBJ2-7 better, so the J call may be wrong. Germline V gene lookup returns CDR1 MNHEY and CDR2 SVGAGI. CDR3 length: 17 amino acids. The CDR3 spells CASSYSSPGGPYNEQYF. The CDR3 DNA sequence: TGTGCCAGCAGTTACTCGAGTCCTGGAGGGCCCTACAATGAGCAGTACTTC.

The rearrangement uses TRBV19 and TRBJ2-7; D may be TRBD2 (5 bases). Germline V gene lookup returns CDR1 LNHDA and CDR2 SQIVND (reference sequence). The CDR3 contains 14 residues. With 9 bases removed from V and 3 bases from J, the gap between germline ends came to 18 bases. The CDR3 sequence is CASRLRARDYEQYF. CDR3 sequence (DNA): TGTGCCAGCCGCCTCCGGGCCCGGGACTACGAGCAGTACTTC.

This clonotype appeared a few times. This chain connects TRBV20-1 to TRBJ2-1, with 10 bases lining up with TRBD1. Germline V gives CDR1 DFQATT, CDR2 SNEGSKA (reference sequence). The CDR3 consists of 15 residues. J lost 3 bases, V lost 5 bases, and 7 bases had no gene match. The CDR3, as DNA: TGCAGTGCTCGTCGGGGGACAGGGGTCTACAATGAGCAGTTCTTC. Translated: CSARRGTGVYNEQFF.

This clonotype has only a few counts. The rearrangement joins TRBV7-2 to TRBJ1-1, with a tentative D call TRBD1 (5 bases). CDR3 size: 15 residues. V was pared by 3 bases and J by 4 bases, with 15 bases between. The germline gives CDR1 SGHTA, CDR2 FQGNSA. In DNA, the CDR3 is TGTGCCAGCAGCTTTCAGGGCTTGGCCCGCACTGAAGCTTTCTTT. Encoded protein: CASSFQGLARTEAFF.

The V gene is TRBV12-3 or TRBV12-4, the J gene TRBJ2-5; TRBD2 matches 11 bases. Unmatched junction bases numbered 6, after V lost 6 bases and J lost 3 bases. The CDR3 runs 15 residues. The CDR3 coding sequence is TGTGCCAGCAGACCGGGACTAGCGGAGAAAGAGACCCAGTACTTC. Encoded protein: CASRPGLAEKETQYF.

This clonotype appeared a few times. The chain is built from TRBV20-1 and TRBJ1-1; 8 bases align to TRBD1. Germline loops: CDR1 DFQATT, CDR2 SNEGSKA (reference sequence). The V gene end was trimmed by 5 bases and the J gene end by 1 base; junction bases not matched to a gene: 6. The CDR3 is 14 amino acids. CDR3 amino acids: CSAGAGTGNTEAFF. The CDR3 coding sequence is TGCAGTGCTGGAGCGGGGACAGGGAACACTGAAGCTTTCTTT.

The table lists this clonotype with a few counts. The chain combines TRBV7-2 with TRBJ2-5; D is unclear. Trimming removed 2 bases from V and 11 bases from J, with 15 bases in between. This CDR3 contains 13 residues. The germline V gene encodes CDR1 SGHTA and CDR2 FQGNSA. The CDR3 region is CASSLPTGNEQYF. DNA of the CDR3: TGTGCCAGCAGCTTACCTACGGGCAATGAGCAGTACTTC.

This chain joins TRBV12-3 or TRBV12-4 and TRBJ1-2, with unresolved D. With 5 bases removed from V and 3 bases from J, the gap between germline ends came to 13 bases. This CDR3 has 14 amino acids. CDR3 sequence reads: CASSTGTRDYGYTF. CDR3 in DNA: TGTGCCAGCAGTACCGGAACTAGAGACTATGGCTACACCTTC.

This clonotype came up many times. The V gene is TRBV4-3, the J gene TRBJ2-1; 8 bases agree with TRBD2. V dropped 4 bases and J dropped 1; count of bases not matched to a gene: 6. The CDR3 sequence is 16 residues long. Germline V gives CDR1 LGHNA, CDR2 YSLEER. CDR3 residues: CASSLRIAGSYNEQFF. CDR3 coding DNA: TGCGCCAGCAGCCTCAGAATAGCGGGGTCCTACAATGAGCAGTTCTTC.